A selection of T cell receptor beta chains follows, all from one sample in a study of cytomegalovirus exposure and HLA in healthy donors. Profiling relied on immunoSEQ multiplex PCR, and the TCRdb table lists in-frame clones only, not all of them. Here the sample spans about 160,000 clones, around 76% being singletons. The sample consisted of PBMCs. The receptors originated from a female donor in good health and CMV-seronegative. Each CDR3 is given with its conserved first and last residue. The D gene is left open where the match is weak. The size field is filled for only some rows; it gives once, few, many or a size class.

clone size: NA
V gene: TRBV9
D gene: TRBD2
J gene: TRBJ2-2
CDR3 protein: CASSAASGPPYTGELFF
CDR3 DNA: TGTGCCAGCAGCGCTGCTAGCGGACCGCCCTACACCGGGGAGCTGTTTTTT

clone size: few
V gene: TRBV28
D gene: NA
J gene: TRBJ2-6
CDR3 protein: CASRNQGFGANVLTF
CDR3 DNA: TGTGCCAGCAGGAATCAGGGGTTCGGGGCCAACGTCCTGACTTTC

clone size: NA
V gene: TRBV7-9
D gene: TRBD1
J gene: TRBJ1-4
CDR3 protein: CASSPQGGENEKLFF
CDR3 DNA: TGTGCCAGCAGCCCCCAGGGGGGCGAGAATGAAAAACTGTTTTTT

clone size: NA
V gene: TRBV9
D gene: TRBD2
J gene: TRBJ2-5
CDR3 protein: CASSVASGETQYF
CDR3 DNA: TGTGCCAGCAGCGTAGCTAGCGGGGAGACCCAGTACTTC

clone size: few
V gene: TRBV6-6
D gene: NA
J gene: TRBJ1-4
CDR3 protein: CASSIFLEGREKLFF
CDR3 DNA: TGTGCCAGCAGTATCTTTCTGGAGGGGAGGGAAAAACTGTTTTTT

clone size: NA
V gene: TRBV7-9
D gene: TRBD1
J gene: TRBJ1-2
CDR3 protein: CASSQGTGNNYGYTF
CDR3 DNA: TGTGCCAGCAGCCAAGGGACAGGAAATAACTATGGCTACACCTTC

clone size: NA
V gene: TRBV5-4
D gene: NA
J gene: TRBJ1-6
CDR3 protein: CASSFNNSPLHF
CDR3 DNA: TGTGCCAGCAGCTTTAATAATTCACCCCTCCACTTT

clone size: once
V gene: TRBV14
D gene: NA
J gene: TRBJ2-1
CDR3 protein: CASSQSRGRAGQFF
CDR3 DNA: TGTGCCAGCAGCCAATCAAGGGGGAGGGCCGGCCAGTTCTTC

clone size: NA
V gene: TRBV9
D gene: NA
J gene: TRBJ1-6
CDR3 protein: CASGKGEGSPLHF
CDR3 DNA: TGTGCCAGCGGGAAAGGGGAGGGTTCACCCCTCCACTTT

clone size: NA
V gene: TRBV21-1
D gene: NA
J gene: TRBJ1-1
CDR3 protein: CASSPRQGKEYTEAFF
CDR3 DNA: TGTGCCAGCAGCCCGCGACAGGGTAAGGAGTACACTGAAGCTTTCTTT

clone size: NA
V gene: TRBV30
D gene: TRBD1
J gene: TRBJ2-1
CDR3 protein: CACIGQGLYNEQFF
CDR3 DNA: TGTGCCTGCATAGGACAGGGCCTCTACAATGAGCAGTTCTTC

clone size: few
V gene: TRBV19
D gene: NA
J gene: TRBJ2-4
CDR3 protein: CASSSDSIGAKNIQYF
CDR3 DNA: TGTGCCAGTAGTAGCGACAGTATTGGGGCCAAAAACATTCAGTACTTC

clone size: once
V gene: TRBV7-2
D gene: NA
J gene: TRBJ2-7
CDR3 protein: CASRSAYEQYF
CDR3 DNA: TGTGCCAGCAGAAGCGCCTACGAGCAGTACTTC

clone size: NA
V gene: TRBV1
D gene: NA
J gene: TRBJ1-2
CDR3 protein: CTSSQDRGPGQENYGYTF
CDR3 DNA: TGCACCAGCAGCCAAGATAGAGGTCCGGGACAAGAGAACTATGGCTACACCTTC

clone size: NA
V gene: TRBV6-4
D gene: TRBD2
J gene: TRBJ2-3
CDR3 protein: CASSDGTSGSTDTQYF
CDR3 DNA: TGTGCCAGCAGTGACGGGACTAGCGGGAGCACAGATACGCAGTATTTT

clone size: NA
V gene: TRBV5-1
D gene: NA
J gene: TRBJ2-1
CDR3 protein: CASSFYQGYNEQFF
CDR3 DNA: TGCGCCAGCAGCTTCTATCAGGGCTACAATGAGCAGTTCTTC

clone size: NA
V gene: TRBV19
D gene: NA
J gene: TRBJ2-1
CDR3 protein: CASTSDSSYNEQFF
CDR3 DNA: TGTGCCAGTACAAGCGACAGCTCCTACAATGAGCAGTTCTTC

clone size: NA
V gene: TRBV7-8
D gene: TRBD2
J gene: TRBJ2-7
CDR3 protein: CASRKLAGGYEQYF
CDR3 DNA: TGTGCCAGCAGAAAACTAGCGGGAGGCTACGAGCAGTACTTC

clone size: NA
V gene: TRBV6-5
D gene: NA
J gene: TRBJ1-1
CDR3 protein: CASSSTFEAFF
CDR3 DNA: TGTGCCAGCAGTTCCACTTTTGAAGCTTTCTTT

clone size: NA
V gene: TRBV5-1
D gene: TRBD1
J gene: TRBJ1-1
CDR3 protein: CASSSGQGVRSTEAFF
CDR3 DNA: TGCGCCAGCAGCTCGGGACAGGGGGTCAGGAGCACTGAAGCTTTCTTT

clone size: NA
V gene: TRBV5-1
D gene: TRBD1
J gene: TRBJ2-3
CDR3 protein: CASSKGASTDTQYF
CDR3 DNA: TGCGCCAGCAGCAAGGGGGCTAGCACAGATACGCAGTATTTT

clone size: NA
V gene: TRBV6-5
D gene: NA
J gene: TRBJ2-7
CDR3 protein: CASSYSRGSYEQYF
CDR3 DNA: TGTGCCAGCAGTTACTCGAGAGGCTCCTACGAGCAGTACTTC

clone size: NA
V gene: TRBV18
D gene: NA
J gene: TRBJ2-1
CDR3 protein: CASSRDSPRDEQFF
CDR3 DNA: TGTGCCAGCTCACGCGACTCCCCGAGGGATGAGCAGTTCTTC

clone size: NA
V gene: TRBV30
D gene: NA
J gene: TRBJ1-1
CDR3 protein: CAWSARGHTEAFF
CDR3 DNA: TGTGCCTGGAGTGCCAGGGGCCACACTGAAGCTTTCTTT

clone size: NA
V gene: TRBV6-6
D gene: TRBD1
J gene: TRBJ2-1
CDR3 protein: CASSYSNRGQFF
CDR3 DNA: TGTGCCAGCAGTTACTCGAACAGGGGGCAGTTCTTC

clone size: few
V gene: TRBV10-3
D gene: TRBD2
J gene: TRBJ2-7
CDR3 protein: CAISERGLAGGSYEQYF
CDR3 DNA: TGTGCCATCAGTGAGCGGGGACTAGCGGGCGGCTCCTACGAGCAGTACTTC

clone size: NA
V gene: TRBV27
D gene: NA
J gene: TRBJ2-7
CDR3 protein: CASSFGRAGEQYF
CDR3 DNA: TGTGCCAGCAGTTTCGGACGGGCGGGCGAGCAGTACTTC

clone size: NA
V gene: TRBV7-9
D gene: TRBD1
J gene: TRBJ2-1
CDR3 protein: CASSLAQGTVSTQDEQFF
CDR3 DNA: TGTGCCAGCAGCTTAGCGCAAGGGACAGTCTCCACACAGGATGAGCAGTTCTTC

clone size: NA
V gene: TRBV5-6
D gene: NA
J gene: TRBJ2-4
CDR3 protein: CASSPMDSLAKNIQYF
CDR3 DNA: TGTGCCAGCAGCCCAATGGACAGTTTAGCCAAAAACATTCAGTACTTC

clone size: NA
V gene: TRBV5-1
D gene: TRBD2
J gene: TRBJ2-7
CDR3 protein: CASSSGLAGPYEQYF
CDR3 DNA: TGCGCCAGCAGCTCCGGACTAGCGGGGCCCTACGAGCAGTACTTC

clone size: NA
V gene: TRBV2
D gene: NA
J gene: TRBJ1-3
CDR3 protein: CASSEAPSLNTIYF
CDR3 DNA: TGTGCCAGCAGTGAGGCTCCAAGTTTAAACACCATATATTTT

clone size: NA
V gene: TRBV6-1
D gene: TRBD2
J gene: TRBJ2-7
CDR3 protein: CASSAIAGTYEQYF
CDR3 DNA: TGTGCCAGCAGCGCCATAGCGGGTACCTACGAGCAGTACTTC

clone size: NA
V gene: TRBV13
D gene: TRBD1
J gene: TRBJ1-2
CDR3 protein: CASSWGTGPNGYTF
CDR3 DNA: TGTGCCAGCAGCTGGGGGACAGGGCCTAATGGCTACACCTTC

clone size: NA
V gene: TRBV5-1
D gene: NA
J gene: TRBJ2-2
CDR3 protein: CASSLEGAPGELFF
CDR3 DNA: TGCGCCAGCAGCTTGGAAGGGGCCCCCGGGGAGCTGTTTTTT

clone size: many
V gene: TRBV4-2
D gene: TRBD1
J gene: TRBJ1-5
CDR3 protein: CASSQGDRGSQPQHF
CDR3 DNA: TGTGCCAGCAGCCAGGGGGACAGGGGTAGTCAGCCCCAGCATTTT

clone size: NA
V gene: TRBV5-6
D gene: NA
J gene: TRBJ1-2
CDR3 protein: CASSPGHNYGYTF
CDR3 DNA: TGTGCCAGCAGCCCGGGACATAACTATGGCTACACCTTC

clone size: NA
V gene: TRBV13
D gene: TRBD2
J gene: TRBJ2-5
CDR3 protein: CASSDGLAGGHETQYF
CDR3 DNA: TGTGCCAGCAGCGACGGACTAGCGGGAGGCCACGAGACCCAGTACTTC

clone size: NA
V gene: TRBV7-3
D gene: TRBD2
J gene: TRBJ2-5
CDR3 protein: CASSPGLEGETQYF
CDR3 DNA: TGTGCCAGCAGCCCAGGACTAGAGGGGGAGACCCAGTACTTC

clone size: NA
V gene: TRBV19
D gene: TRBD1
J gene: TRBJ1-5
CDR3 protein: CASSMNGQGSNQPQHF
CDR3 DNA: TGTGCCAGTAGTATGAACGGACAGGGCAGCAATCAGCCCCAGCATTTT

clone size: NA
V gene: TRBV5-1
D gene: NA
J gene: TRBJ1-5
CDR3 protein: CASSPGGQSNQPQHF
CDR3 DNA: TGCGCCAGCAGCCCGGGCGGACAGAGCAATCAGCCCCAGCATTTT

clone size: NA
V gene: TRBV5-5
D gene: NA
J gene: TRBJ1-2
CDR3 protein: CASSFGGAYGYTF
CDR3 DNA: TGTGCCAGCAGCTTTGGGGGGGCCTATGGCTACACCTTC

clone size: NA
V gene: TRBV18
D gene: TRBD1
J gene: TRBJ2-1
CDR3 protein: CASSRTGAYNEQFF
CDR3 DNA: TGTGCCAGCTCACGGACAGGGGCCTACAATGAGCAGTTCTTC

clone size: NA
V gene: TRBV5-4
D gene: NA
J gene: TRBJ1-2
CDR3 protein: CASSDSAYGYTF
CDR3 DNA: TGTGCCAGCAGCGACAGTGCCTATGGCTACACCTTC

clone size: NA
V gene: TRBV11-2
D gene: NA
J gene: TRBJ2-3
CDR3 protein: CASSFPGTDTQYF
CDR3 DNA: TGTGCCAGCAGCTTTCCCGGGACAGATACGCAGTATTTT

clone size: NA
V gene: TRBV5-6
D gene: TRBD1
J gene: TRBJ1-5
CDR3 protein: CASSTFDRADQPQHF
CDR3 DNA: TGTGCCAGCAGCACGTTCGACAGGGCCGATCAGCCCCAGCATTTT

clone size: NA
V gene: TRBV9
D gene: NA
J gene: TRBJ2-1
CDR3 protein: CASSGPDTNNEQFF
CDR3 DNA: TGTGCCAGCAGCGGGCCGGACACGAACAATGAGCAGTTCTTC

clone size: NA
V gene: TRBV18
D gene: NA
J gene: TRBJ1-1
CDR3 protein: CASSTGPGGNTEAFF
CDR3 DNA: TGTGCCAGCTCTACCGGCCCCGGGGGGAACACTGAAGCTTTCTTT

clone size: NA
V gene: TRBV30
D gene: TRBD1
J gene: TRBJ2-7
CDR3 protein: CALTGPSYEQYF
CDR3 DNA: TGTGCCTTGACAGGGCCTTCCTACGAGCAGTACTTC

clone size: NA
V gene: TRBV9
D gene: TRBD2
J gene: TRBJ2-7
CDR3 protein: CASSLAGRAREQYF
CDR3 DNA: TGTGCCAGCAGCCTAGCAGGGAGGGCCCGGGAGCAGTACTTC

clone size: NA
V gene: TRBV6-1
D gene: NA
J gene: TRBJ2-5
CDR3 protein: CASRTTGAGETQYF
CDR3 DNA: TGTGCCAGCAGGACGACGGGTGCTGGAGAGACCCAGTACTTC

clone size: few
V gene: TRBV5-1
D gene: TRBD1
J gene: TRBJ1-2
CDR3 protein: CASSWGQGRGYTF
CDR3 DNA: TGCGCCAGCAGCTGGGGACAGGGAAGGGGCTACACCTTC

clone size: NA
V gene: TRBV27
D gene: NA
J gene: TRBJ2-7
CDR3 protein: CASSYRTDYEQYF
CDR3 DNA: TGTGCCAGCAGTTATAGAACAGACTACGAGCAGTACTTC

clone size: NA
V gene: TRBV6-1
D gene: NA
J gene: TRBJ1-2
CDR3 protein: CASIWAQANYGYTF
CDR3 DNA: TGTGCCAGCATTTGGGCTCAAGCTAACTATGGCTACACCTTC

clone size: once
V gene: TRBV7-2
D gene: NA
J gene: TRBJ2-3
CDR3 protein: CASSAVSGQNTQYF
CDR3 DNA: TGTGCCAGCAGCGCGGTTAGCGGTCAGAATACGCAGTATTTT

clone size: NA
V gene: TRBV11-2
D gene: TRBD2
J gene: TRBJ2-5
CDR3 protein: CASSLAGGETQYF
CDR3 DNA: TGTGCCAGCAGCTTAGCGGGGGGGGAGACCCAGTACTTC

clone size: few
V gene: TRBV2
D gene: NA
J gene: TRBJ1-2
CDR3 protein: CASSRLLYGYTF
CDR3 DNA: TGTGCCAGCTCGAGACTGCTCTATGGCTACACCTTC

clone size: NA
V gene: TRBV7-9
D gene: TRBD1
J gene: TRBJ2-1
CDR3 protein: CASTRQGPDYNEQFF
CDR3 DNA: TGTGCCAGCACGAGACAGGGCCCTGATTACAATGAGCAGTTCTTC

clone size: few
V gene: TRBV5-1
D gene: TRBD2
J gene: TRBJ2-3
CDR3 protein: CASSLPGLPTDTQYF
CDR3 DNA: TGCGCCAGCAGCTTGCCGGGACTACCAACAGATACGCAGTATTTT

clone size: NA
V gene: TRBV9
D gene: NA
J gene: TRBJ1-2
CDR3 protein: CASSLNYGYTF
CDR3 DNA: TGTGCCAGCAGCCTTAACTATGGCTACACCTTC